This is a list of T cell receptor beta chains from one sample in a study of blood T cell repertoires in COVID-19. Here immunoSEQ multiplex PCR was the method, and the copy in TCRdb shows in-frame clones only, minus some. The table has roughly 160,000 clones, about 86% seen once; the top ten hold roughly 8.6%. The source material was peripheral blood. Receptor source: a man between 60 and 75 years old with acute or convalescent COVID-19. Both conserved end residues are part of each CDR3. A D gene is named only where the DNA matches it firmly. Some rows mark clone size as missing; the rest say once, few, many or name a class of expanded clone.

CDR3: CASSPRGSGNTGELFF
DNA: TGCGCCAGCAGCCCCCGGGGTAGCGGGAACACCGGGGAGCTGTTTTTT
V: TRBV5-1
size: many
D: -
J: TRBJ2-2

CDR3: CASRGLDLVSETQYF
DNA: TGTGCCAGCAGGGGACTAGATCTCGTTTCAGAGACCCAGTACTTC
V: TRBV27
size: -
D: TRBD2
J: TRBJ2-5

CDR3: CASSLGGPRETEAFF
DNA: TGTGCCAGCAGCTTGGGGGGGCCCCGGGAAACTGAAGCTTTCTTT
V: TRBV5-4
size: -
D: -
J: TRBJ1-1

CDR3: CASSRGLVELYF
DNA: TGTGCCAGCAGCCGCGGACTAGTAGAGCTGTATTTT
V: TRBV3-1/TRBV3-2
size: few
D: TRBD2
J: TRBJ2-3

CDR3: CASSPGQISNQPQHF
DNA: TGTGCCAGCTCACCTGGACAGATTAGCAATCAGCCCCAGCATTTT
V: TRBV18
size: -
D: -
J: TRBJ1-5

CDR3: CASSLDPGTSGGQTTQYF
DNA: TGTGCCAGCAGCTTAGATCCTGGGACTAGCGGGGGACAGACTACGCAGTATTTT
V: TRBV11-2
size: -
D: TRBD2
J: TRBJ2-3

CDR3: CASSRNSGPTDTQYF
DNA: TGTGCCAGCAGCCGGAATAGCGGGCCTACAGATACGCAGTATTTT
V: TRBV28
size: -
D: TRBD2
J: TRBJ2-3

CDR3: CASSIPIGRDRGPAFF
DNA: TGTGCCAGTAGTATACCTATTGGCCGCGACAGGGGGCCAGCTTTCTTT
V: TRBV19
size: -
D: TRBD1
J: TRBJ1-1

CDR3: CASSRTSGRGGYEQYF
DNA: TGTGCCAGCAGTCGGACTAGCGGGAGAGGGGGCTACGAGCAGTACTTC
V: TRBV2
size: -
D: TRBD2
J: TRBJ2-7

CDR3: CASSLRDRDLTEAFF
DNA: TGTGCCAGCAGCCTCCGGGACAGGGATTTAACTGAAGCTTTCTTT
V: TRBV5-6
size: -
D: TRBD1
J: TRBJ1-1

CDR3: CASSLAGEGTEAFF
DNA: TGCGCCAGCAGCTTGGCCGGGGAAGGCACTGAAGCTTTCTTT
V: TRBV5-1
size: -
D: -
J: TRBJ1-1

CDR3: CASSLAGQIDTIYF
DNA: TGTGCCAGCAGCTTAGCGGGACAGATTGACACCATATATTTT
V: TRBV7-9
size: -
D: TRBD1
J: TRBJ1-3

CDR3: CASSLTQIGSQYF
DNA: TGTGCCAGCAGCCTGACTCAAATTGGGAGCCAGTACTTC
V: TRBV11-3
size: -
D: -
J: TRBJ2-5

CDR3: CATSATGTNSNQPQHF
DNA: TGTGCCACCAGTGCCACCGGGACAAATAGCAATCAGCCCCAGCATTTT
V: TRBV24-1
size: -
D: -
J: TRBJ1-5

CDR3: CAWSGQGHVGYTF
DNA: TGTGCCTGGAGCGGACAGGGTCATGTCGGCTACACCTTC
V: TRBV30
size: -
D: TRBD1
J: TRBJ1-2

CDR3: CATSKGRGNGGEKLFF
DNA: TGTGCCACCAGCAAGGGACGGGGGAACGGGGGAGAAAAACTGTTTTTT
V: TRBV15
size: -
D: -
J: TRBJ1-4

CDR3: CASSLLGISYEQYF
DNA: TGTGCCAGCAGTTTACTAGGTATTTCCTACGAGCAGTACTTC
V: TRBV27
size: -
D: -
J: TRBJ2-7

CDR3: CAWSRQGSNSPLHF
DNA: TGTGCCTGGAGCCGACAGGGGTCCAATTCACCCCTCCACTTT
V: TRBV30
size: -
D: TRBD1
J: TRBJ1-6

CDR3: CASSKDRAADYGYTF
DNA: TGCGCCAGCAGCAAGGACAGGGCCGCAGACTATGGCTACACCTTC
V: TRBV5-1
size: once
D: TRBD1
J: TRBJ1-2

CDR3: CASSLGLGTGEKLFF
DNA: TGTGCCAGCAGCTTAGGCCTGGGGACTGGGGAAAAACTGTTTTTT
V: TRBV13
size: -
D: -
J: TRBJ1-4

CDR3: CASASSGSRYEQYF
DNA: TGCGCCAGCGCCTCTAGCGGGAGTAGGTACGAGCAGTACTTC
V: TRBV5-1
size: few
D: TRBD2
J: TRBJ2-7

CDR3: CASSTRTAGGDEQYF
DNA: TGTGCCAGCAGTACACGGACAGCAGGGGGTGACGAGCAGTACTTC
V: TRBV27
size: -
D: TRBD1
J: TRBJ2-7

CDR3: CASSVGSSGMSSNEQFF
DNA: TGTGCCAGCAGCGTAGGTAGTAGCGGGATGTCCAGCAATGAGCAGTTCTTC
V: TRBV9
size: -
D: TRBD2
J: TRBJ2-1

CDR3: CASMSEGDTEAFF
DNA: TGCGCCAGCATGAGTGAGGGAGACACTGAAGCTTTCTTT
V: TRBV5-1
size: -
D: -
J: TRBJ1-1

CDR3: CASSEALRGPAKLFF
DNA: TGTGCCAGCAGTGAAGCGCTTAGGGGCCCGGCAAAACTGTTTTTT
V: TRBV2
size: -
D: -
J: TRBJ1-4

CDR3: CASSSPSKGAVKNTIYF
DNA: TGTGCCAGCAGTTCCCCCTCGAAGGGGGCTGTGAAAAACACCATATATTTT
V: TRBV28
size: -
D: TRBD1
J: TRBJ1-3

CDR3: CASSGGVTYEQYF
DNA: TGTGCCAGCAGTGGGGGGGTAACCTACGAGCAGTACTTC
V: TRBV2
size: -
D: -
J: TRBJ2-7

CDR3: CASKWASSLTYEQYF
DNA: TGTGCCAGCAAATGGGCCAGTTCACTGACCTACGAGCAGTACTTC
V: TRBV2
size: once
D: -
J: TRBJ2-7

CDR3: CASSPPPQGPREAFF
DNA: TGTGCCAGCTCACCGCCACCACAGGGGCCCAGAGAAGCTTTCTTT
V: TRBV18
size: -
D: TRBD1
J: TRBJ1-1

CDR3: CASSPLRGQGYGYTF
DNA: TGTGCCAGCAGCCCACTGAGGGGGCAAGGATATGGCTACACCTTC
V: TRBV11-2
size: few
D: TRBD1
J: TRBJ1-2

CDR3: CARSTPTRGNQPQHF
DNA: TGTGCCAGAAGCACTCCCACCAGGGGCAATCAGCCCCAGCATTTT
V: TRBV7-5
size: -
D: -
J: TRBJ1-5

CDR3: CASTDDNGAFF
DNA: TGTGCCAGTACCGATGACAATGGAGCTTTCTTT
V: TRBV19
size: -
D: -
J: TRBJ1-1

CDR3: CASRGTGGNQPQHF
DNA: TGTGCCAGCAGAGGGACAGGGGGCAATCAGCCCCAGCATTTT
V: TRBV6-5
size: -
D: TRBD1
J: TRBJ1-5

CDR3: CASSFGDNNSPLHF
DNA: TGCGCCAGCAGCTTCGGGGATAATAATTCACCCCTCCACTTT
V: TRBV5-1
size: few
D: -
J: TRBJ1-6

CDR3: CASSILTARDTEAFF
DNA: TGTGCCAGTAGTATCCTGACGGCCAGGGACACTGAAGCTTTCTTT
V: TRBV19
size: -
D: -
J: TRBJ1-1